This TCR beta chain was captured in a study of control samples from healthy donors and cancer patients. Trimming removed 7 bases from V and 5 bases from J; junction bases left unmatched: 9. Germline V gene data show CDR1 as LNHDA and CDR2 as SQIVND (reference sequence). The CDR3 sequence is 16 residues long. Clones were read by immunoSEQ multiplex PCR, and TCRdb kept only the in-frame ones, dropping some. The sample includes 40,000 to 50,000 clones, roughly 94% of them seen just once. This TCR was sampled from a man between 60 and 70 years old in good health. Input material: blood. The chain carries TRBV19 and TRBJ2-2; 11 bases are a match to TRBD2. The CDR3 DNA reads TGTGCCAGTAACGGACTAGCGGGCGGACTAACCGGGGAGCTGTTTTTT. Protein: CASNGLAGGLTGELFF.